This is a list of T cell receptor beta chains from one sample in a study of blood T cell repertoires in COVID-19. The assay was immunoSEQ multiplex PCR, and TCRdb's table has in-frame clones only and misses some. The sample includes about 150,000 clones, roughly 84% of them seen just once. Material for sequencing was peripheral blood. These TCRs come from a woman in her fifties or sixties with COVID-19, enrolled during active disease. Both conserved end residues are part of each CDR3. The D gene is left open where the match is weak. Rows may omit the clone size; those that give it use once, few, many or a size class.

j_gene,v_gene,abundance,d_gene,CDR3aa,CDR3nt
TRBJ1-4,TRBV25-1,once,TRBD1,CASSEGAGGVEKLFF,TGTGCCAGCAGTGAAGGGGCAGGGGGCGTTGAAAAACTGTTTTTT
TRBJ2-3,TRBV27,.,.,CAIASTTGHTQYF,TGTGCCATCGCCAGTACCACAGGGCATACGCAGTATTTT
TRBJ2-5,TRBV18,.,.,CASSLQGQETQYF,TGTGCCAGCTCACTTCAGGGACAAGAGACCCAGTACTTC
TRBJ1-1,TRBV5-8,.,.,CASTKQVLNTEAFF,TGTGCCAGCACCAAACAGGTGCTTAACACTGAAGCTTTCTTT
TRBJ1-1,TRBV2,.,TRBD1,CASSEGQGTPSTEAFF,TGTGCCAGCAGTGAGGGACAGGGGACCCCGAGCACTGAAGCTTTCTTT
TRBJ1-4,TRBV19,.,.,CASRGPNEKLFF,TGTGCCAGTCGCGGCCCGAATGAAAAACTGTTTTTT
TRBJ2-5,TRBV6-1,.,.,CASSDSQGETQYF,TGTGCCAGCAGTGACAGCCAGGGGGAGACCCAGTACTTC
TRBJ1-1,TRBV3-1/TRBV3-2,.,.,CASTRGDEAFF,TGTGCCAGCACCCGGGGGGATGAAGCTTTCTTT
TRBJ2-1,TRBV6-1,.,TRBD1,CASSEPGQGDNEQFF,TGTGCCAGCAGTGAACCGGGACAGGGGGACAATGAGCAGTTCTTC
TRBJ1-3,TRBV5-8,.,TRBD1,CASSTGQGLISGNTIYF,TGTGCCAGCAGCACGGGACAGGGGTTGATCTCTGGAAACACCATATATTTT
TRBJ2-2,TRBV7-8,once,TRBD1,CASSSGQGFAGELFF,TGTGCCAGCAGCTCAGGACAGGGATTCGCCGGGGAGCTGTTTTTT
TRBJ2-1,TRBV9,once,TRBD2,CASSTLAGNYNEQFF,TGTGCCAGCAGCACCCTAGCGGGGAACTACAATGAGCAGTTCTTC
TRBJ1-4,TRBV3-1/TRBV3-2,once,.,CASSQLLDSFRKGSNSEKLFF,TGTGCCAGCAGCCAACTCTTAGACAGTTTCCGTAAGGGATCGAATAGTGAAAAACTGTTTTTT
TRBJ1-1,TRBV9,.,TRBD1,CASSVKGADTEAFF,TGTGCCAGCAGCGTTAAGGGGGCCGACACTGAAGCTTTCTTT
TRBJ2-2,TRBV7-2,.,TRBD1,CASLDPTGVNTGELFF,TGTGCCAGCCTTGACCCGACAGGGGTTAACACCGGGGAGCTGTTTTTT
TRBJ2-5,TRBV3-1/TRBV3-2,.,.,CASSQDGRETQYF,TGTGCCAGCAGCCAAGATGGCAGAGAGACCCAGTACTTC
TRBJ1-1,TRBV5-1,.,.,CASSELGGTEAFF,TGCGCCAGCAGCGAACTGGGGGGGACTGAAGCTTTCTTT
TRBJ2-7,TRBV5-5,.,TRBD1,CASSLKWDSDEQYF,TGTGCCAGCAGCTTGAAGTGGGACAGCGACGAGCAGTACTTC
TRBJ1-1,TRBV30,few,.,CAWSVSRNTEAFF,TGTGCCTGGAGTGTAAGTAGGAACACTGAAGCTTTCTTT
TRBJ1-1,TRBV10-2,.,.,CASSFGGGAEAFF,TGCGCCAGCAGTTTCGGGGGAGGGGCTGAAGCTTTCTTT
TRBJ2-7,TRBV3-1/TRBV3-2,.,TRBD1,CASSDGTALYEQYF,TGTGCCAGCAGCGACGGGACAGCCCTTTACGAGCAGTACTTC
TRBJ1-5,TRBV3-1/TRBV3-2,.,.,CASSQGRGNQPQHF,TGTGCCAGCAGCCAAGGGAGGGGTAATCAGCCCCAGCATTTT
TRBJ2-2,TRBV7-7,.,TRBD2,CASSLSGTSGGWNTGELFF,TGTGCCAGCAGCTTAAGTGGGACTAGCGGGGGCTGGAACACCGGGGAGCTGTTTTTT
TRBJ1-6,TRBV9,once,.,CASSRGGPVSDGGSPLHF,TGTGCCAGCAGCCGGGGGGGTCCGGTCTCCGATGGTGGTTCTCCCCTCCACTTT
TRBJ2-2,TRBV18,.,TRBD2,CASSPPNTAGATGELFF,TGTGCCAGCTCACCACCTAACACGGCGGGAGCCACCGGGGAGCTGTTTTTT
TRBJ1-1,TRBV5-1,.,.,CASSLGTVNTEAFF,TGCGCCAGCAGCTTGGGGACAGTCAACACTGAAGCTTTCTTT
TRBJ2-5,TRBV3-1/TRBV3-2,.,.,CASGPHRSTWTPEGGETQYF,TGTGCCAGCGGACCGCATCGGAGTACTTGGACCCCGGAGGGTGGTGAGACCCAGTACTTC
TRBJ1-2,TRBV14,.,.,CASSLDSIVYGYTF,TGTGCCAGCAGCCTGGACAGCATAGTCTATGGCTACACCTTC
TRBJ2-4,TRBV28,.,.,CASSLRQAKNIQYF,TGTGCCAGCAGTTTACGACAGGCCAAAAACATTCAGTACTTC
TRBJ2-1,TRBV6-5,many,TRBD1,CASTDPGQGINEQFF,TGTGCCAGCACCGATCCGGGACAGGGGATCAATGAGCAGTTCTTC
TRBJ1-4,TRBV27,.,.,CASSRRQANEKLFF,TGTGCCAGCAGTCGGAGGCAGGCAAACGAAAAACTGTTTTTT
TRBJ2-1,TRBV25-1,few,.,CASSYQGPNEQFF,TGTGCCAGCAGTTATCAGGGTCCAAATGAGCAGTTCTTC
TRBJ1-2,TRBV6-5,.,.,CASSYRERDYGYTF,TGTGCCAGCAGTTACCGAGAACGGGACTATGGCTACACCTTC
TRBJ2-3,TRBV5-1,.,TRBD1,CASSLGDREGTDTQYF,TGCGCCAGCAGCCTTGGGGACAGGGAGGGCACAGATACGCAGTATTTT
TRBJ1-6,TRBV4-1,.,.,CASSQGPSDSLYNSPLHF,TGCGCCAGCAGCCAAGGACCTTCGGACAGTCTCTATAATTCACCCCTCCACTTT
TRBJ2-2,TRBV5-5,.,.,CASSLGQGQNTGELFF,TGTGCCAGCAGCTTGGGCCAGGGGCAGAACACCGGGGAGCTGTTTTTT
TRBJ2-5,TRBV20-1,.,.,CSAGLSSQYF,TGCAGTGCTGGTCTTTCGAGCCAGTACTTC
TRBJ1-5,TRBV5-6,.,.,CASSLAGELKPQHF,TGTGCCAGCAGCTTGGCCGGGGAGTTAAAGCCCCAGCATTTT
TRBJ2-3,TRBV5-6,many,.,CASYRDSTDTQYF,TGTGCCAGTTATCGGGACTCCACAGATACGCAGTATTTT
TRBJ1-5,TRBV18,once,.,CASSPGGGGNQPQHF,TGTGCCAGCTCACCGGGGGGTGGGGGCAATCAGCCCCAGCATTTT
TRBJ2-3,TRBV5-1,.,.,CASSLEGRSTDTQYF,TGCGCCAGCAGCTTGGAGGGGAGGTCCACAGATACGCAGTATTTT
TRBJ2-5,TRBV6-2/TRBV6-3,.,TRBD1,CASSYSRTGRETQYF,TGTGCCAGCAGTTACTCAAGGACAGGGCGGGAGACCCAGTACTTC
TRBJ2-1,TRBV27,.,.,CASSFRVSGEQFF,TGTGCCAGCAGTTTCAGGGTTAGCGGTGAGCAGTTCTTC
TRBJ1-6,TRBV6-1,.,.,CASSETDANRSPLHF,TGTGCCAGCAGTGAGACAGACGCTAATAGATCACCCCTCCACTTT
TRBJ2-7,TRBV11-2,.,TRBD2,CASSFGTSGWYEQYF,TGTGCCAGCAGCTTCGGGACTAGCGGGTGGTACGAGCAGTACTTC
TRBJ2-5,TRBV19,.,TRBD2,CASSMLAGGPDETQYF,TGTGCCAGTAGTATGCTAGCGGGGGGGCCTGACGAGACCCAGTACTTC
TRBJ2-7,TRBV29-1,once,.,CSVGAGYEQYF,TGCAGCGTGGGGGCTGGCTACGAGCAGTACTTC
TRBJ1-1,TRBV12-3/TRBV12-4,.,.,CASSLIYTEAFF,TGTGCCAGCAGTTTAATCTACACTGAAGCTTTCTTT
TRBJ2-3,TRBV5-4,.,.,CASSSGLPDTQYF,TGTGCCAGCAGCTCGGGACTCCCAGATACGCAGTATTTT
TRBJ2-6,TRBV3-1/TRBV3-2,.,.,CASSQDSNSGANVLTF,TGTGCCAGCAGCCAAGATAGTAACTCTGGGGCCAACGTCCTGACTTTC
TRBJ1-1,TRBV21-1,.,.,CASSKGQGARQAFF,TGTGCCAGCAGCAAAGGACAGGGGGCCCGCCAAGCTTTCTTT
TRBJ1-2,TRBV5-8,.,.,CASSLAEGRDGYTF,TGTGCCAGCAGCTTGGCTGAGGGGAGGGACGGCTACACCTTC
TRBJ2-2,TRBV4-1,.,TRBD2,CASSQDLGLAGGAGELFF,TGCGCCAGCAGCCAGGACCTAGGACTAGCGGGAGGTGCCGGGGAGCTGTTTTTT
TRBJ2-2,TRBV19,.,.,CASSTGTLNTGELFF,TGTGCCAGTAGCACCGGGACACTGAACACCGGGGAGCTGTTTTTT
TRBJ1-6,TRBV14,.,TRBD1,CASSPGQGRNSPLHF,TGTGCCAGCAGCCCAGGACAGGGTAGGAATTCACCCCTCCACTTT
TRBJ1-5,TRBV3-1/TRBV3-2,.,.,CASSQGGGNNQPQHF,TGTGCCAGCAGCCAAGGAGGGGGAAACAATCAGCCCCAGCATTTT